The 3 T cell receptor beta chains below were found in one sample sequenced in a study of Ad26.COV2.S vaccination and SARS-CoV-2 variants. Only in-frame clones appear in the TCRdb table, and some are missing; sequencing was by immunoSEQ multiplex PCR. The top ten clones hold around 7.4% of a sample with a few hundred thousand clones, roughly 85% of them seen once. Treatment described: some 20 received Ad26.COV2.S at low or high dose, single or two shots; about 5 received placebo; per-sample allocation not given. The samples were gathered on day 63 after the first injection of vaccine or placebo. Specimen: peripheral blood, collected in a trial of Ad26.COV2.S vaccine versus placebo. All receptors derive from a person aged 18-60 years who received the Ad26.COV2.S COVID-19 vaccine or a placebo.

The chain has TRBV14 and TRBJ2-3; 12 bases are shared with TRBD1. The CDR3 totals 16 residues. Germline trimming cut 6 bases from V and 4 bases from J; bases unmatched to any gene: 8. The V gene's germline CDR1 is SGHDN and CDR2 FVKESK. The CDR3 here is CASSPGTGGRADTQYF. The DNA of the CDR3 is TGTGCCAGCAGTCCCGGGACAGGGGGCCGGGCAGATACGCAGTATTTT.

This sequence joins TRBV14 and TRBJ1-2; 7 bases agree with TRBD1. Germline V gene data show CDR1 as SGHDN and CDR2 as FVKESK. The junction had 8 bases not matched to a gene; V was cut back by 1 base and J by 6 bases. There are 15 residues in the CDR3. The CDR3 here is CASSQVPRGEDGYTF. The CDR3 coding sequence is TGTGCCAGCAGCCAAGTGCCCAGGGGGGAGGATGGCTACACCTTC.

The CDR3 DNA sequence: TGTGCCAGCAGCTTAGGAAGGGGGTACGACTATGGCTACACCTTC. Its protein is CASSLGRGYDYGYTF. The chain links TRBV11-3 to TRBJ1-2, with a tentative D call TRBD1 (6 bases). CDR1 and CDR2 (germline): SGHNT, YENEEA. The CDR3 runs to 15 residues. Trimming removed 1 base from V and 3 bases from J, with 12 bases in between. The variable domain in full, with the rest retrieved from reference TRBV11-3 and TRBJ1-2, is EAGVVQSPRYKIIEKKQPVAFWCNPISGHNTLYWYLQNLGQGPELLIRYENEEAVDDSQLPKDRFSAERLKGVDSTLKIQPAELGDSAVYLCASSLGRGYDYGYTFGSGTRLTVV.